This entry is about one T cell receptor beta chain. This entry comes from a study of blood T cell repertoires in COVID-19. Overall study context: From the United States, Italy and Spain came samples of acute and convalescent COVID-19. The cDNA or gDNA used as material had been derived from T cells, B-cell-depleted T cells, or PBMCs.

The Seattle patients, enrolled during active infection, were followed longitudinally. The length of the CDR3 is 12 residues. Trimming removed 2 bases from V and 8 bases from J, with 6 bases in between. Looked up from germline, CDR1 is LGHDT and CDR2 is YNNKEL (reference sequence). In the original analysis: Estimation of nucleated cell counts was performed using reference gene primer amplification. Clones were sequenced by immunoSEQ multiplex PCR, and TCRdb holds only the in-frame ones, with some missing. The D gene and trimming were derived from the DNA, and the V and J assignments and clone size from that table. The data contain under 200,000 clones, about 83% of them singletons.

The sequence derives from a woman in her seventies with COVID-19, enrolled during active disease. Input material: peripheral blood. The chain links TRBV3-1 (or the pseudogene TRBV3-2) to TRBJ1-4; D remains ambiguous. In nucleotides, the CDR3 is TGTGCCAGCAGCCAACTAGCCGAAAAACTGTTTTTT. Translated, it gives CASSQLAEKLFF.